The T cell receptor (beta chain) under discussion was sequenced for a study of blood T cell repertoires in COVID-19. Study-wide background: T cells, B-cell-depleted T cells, or PBMCs supplied cDNA or gDNA.

In the original analysis: Scientists estimated how many nucleated cells there were by amplifying reference gene primers. Some clones are missing from TCRdb's copy, which holds only in-frame ones; the method was immunoSEQ multiplex PCR. The V and J calls and the clone size are those of that table, but D and trimming were determined from the DNA. The profile shows around 370,000 clones, under 95% of them singletons. V trimming: 4 bases; J trimming: 7 bases; junction bases outside the gene matches: 7. The CDR3 sequence is 14 residues long. Germline V gene sequence: CDR1 KGHSH, CDR2 LQKENI. The receptor was derived from a woman aged 18-35 years who had recovered from COVID-19. The chain recombines TRBV18 with TRBJ2-1; 7 nucleotides agree with TRBD2. Sequenced sample: peripheral blood. The CDR3 sequence is CASSRREMSNEQFF. The CDR3 coding sequence is TGTGCCAGCTCACGGCGGGAGATGAGTAATGAGCAGTTCTTC. The full variable domain, with the rest looked up from reference TRBV18 and TRBJ2-1, is NAGVMQNPRHLVRRRGQEARLRCSPMKGHSHVYWYRQLPEEGLKFMVYLQKENIIDESGMPKERFSAEFPKEGPSILRIQQVVRGDSAAYFCASSRREMSNEQFFGPGTRLTVL.